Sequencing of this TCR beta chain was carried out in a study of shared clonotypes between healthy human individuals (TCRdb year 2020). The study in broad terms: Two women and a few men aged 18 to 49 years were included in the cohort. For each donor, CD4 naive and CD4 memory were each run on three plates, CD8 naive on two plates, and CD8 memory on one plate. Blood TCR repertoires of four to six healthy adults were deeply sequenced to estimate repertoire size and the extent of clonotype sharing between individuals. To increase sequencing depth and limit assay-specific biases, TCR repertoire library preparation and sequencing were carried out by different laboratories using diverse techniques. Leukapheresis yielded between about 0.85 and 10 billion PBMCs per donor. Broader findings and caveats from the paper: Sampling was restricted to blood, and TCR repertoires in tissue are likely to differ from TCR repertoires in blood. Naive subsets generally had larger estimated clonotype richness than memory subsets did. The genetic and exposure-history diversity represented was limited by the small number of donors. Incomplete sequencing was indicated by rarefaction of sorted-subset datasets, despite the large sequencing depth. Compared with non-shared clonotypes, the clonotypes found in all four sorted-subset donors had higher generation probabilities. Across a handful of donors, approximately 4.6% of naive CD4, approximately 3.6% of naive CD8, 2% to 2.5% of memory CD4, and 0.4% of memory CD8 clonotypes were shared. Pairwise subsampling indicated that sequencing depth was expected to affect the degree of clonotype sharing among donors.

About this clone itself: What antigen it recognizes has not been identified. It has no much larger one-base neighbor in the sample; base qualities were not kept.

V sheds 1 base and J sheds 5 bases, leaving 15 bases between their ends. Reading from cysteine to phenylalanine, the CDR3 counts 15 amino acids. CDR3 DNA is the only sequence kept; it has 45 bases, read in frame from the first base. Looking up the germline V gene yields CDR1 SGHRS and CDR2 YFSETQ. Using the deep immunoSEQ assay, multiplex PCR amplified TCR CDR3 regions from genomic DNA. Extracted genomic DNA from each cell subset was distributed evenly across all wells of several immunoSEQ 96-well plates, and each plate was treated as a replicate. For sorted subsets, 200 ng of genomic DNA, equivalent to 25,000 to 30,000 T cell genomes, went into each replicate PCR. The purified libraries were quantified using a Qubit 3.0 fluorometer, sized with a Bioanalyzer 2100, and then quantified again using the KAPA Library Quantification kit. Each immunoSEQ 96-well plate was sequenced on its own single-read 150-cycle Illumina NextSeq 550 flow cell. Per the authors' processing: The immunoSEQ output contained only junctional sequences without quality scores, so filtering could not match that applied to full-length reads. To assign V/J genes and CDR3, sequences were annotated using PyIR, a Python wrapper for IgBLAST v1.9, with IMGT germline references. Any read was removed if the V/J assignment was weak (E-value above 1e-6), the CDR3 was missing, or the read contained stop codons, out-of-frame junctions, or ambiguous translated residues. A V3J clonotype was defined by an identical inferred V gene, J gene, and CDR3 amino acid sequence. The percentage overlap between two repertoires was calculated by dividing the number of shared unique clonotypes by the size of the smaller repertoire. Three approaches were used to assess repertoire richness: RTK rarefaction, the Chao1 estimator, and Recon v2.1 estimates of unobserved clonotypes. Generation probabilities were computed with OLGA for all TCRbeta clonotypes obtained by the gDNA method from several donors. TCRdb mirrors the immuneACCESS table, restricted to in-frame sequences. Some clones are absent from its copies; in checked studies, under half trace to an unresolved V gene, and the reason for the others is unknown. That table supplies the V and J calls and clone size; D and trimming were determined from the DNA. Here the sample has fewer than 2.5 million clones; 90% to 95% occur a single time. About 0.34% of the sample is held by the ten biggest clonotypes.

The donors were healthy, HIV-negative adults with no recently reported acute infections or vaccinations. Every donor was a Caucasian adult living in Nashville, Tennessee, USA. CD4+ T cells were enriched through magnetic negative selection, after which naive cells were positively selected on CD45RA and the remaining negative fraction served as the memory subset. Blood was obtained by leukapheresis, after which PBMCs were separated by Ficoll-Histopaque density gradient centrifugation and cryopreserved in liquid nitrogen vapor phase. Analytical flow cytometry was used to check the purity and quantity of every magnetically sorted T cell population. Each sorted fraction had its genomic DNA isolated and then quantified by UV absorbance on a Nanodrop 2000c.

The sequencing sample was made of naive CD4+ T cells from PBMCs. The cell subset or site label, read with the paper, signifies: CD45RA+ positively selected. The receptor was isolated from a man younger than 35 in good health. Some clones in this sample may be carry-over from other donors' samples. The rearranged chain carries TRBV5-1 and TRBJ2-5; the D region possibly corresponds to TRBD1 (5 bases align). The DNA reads TGCGCCAGCAGCTTGCTTGGGGCAGGGTCGGAGACCCAGTACTTC. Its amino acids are CASSLLGAGSETQYF.